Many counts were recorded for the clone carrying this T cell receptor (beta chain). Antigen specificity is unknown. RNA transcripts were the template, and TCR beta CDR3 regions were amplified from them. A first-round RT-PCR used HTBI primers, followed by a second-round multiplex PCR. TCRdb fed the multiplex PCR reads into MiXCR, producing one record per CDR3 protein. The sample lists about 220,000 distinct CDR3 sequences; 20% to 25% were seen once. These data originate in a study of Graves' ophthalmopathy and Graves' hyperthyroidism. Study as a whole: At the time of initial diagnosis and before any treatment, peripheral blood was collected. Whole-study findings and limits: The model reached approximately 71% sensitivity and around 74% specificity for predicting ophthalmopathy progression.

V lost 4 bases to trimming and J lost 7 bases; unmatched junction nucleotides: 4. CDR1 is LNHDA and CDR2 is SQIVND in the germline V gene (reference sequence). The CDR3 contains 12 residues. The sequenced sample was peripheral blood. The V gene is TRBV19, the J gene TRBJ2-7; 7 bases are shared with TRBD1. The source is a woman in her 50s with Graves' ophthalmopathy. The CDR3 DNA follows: TGTGCCAGTAGTAACAGGGGTGCTGAGCAGTACTTC. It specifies CASSNRGAEQYF.